This section outlines one TCR beta chain sequence together with its context. The data were taken from a study of blood T cell repertoires in COVID-19. Seattle participants joined during active infection and were tracked over time. Produced via immunoSEQ multiplex PCR; TCRdb's table is partial and in-frame only. The sample has more than 200,000 clones; 80% to 85% are singletons. Germline CDR1 is GTSNPN and CDR2 is SVGIG (reference sequence). Between the trimmed V and J ends, which lost 4 bases and 0 bases, there was a span of 15 bases. CDR3 length: 15 amino acids. The chain has TRBV30 and TRBJ1-1; possibly TRBD1 for D (5 bases). This clonotype originated in a woman aged 80 or older with COVID-19, enrolled during active disease. The sample was peripheral blood. CDR3 bases: TGTGCCTGGACGTCGGACACCAACTTGAACACTGAAGCTTTCTTT. This translates into CAWTSDTNLNTEAFF.